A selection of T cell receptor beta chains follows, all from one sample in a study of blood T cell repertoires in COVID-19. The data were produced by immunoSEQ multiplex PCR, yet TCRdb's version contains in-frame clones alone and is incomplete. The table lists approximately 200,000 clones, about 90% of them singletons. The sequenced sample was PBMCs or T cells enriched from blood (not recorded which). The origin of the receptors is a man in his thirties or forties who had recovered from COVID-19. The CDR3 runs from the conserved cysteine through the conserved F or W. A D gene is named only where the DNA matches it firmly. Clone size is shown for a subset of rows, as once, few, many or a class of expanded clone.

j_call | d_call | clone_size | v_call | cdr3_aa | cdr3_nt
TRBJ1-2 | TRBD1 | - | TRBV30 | CAWEDTDRGTYGYTF | TGTGCCTGGGAGGACACGGACAGGGGTACCTATGGCTACACCTTC
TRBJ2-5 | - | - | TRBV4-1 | CASSQVLVRGHTLDGGTETQYF | TGCGCCAGCAGCCAAGTCTTGGTTCGGGGTCACACGTTAGACGGAGGTACAGAGACCCAGTACTTC
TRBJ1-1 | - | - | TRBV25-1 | CASSEAGQNTEAFF | TGTGCCAGCAGTGAAGCGGGTCAGAACACTGAAGCTTTCTTT
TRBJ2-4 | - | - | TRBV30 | CAWISGRGAKNIQYF | TGTGCCTGGATTAGTGGTAGGGGAGCCAAAAACATTCAGTACTTC
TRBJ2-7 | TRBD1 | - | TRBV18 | CASSPRDRGPYEQYF | TGTGCCAGCTCACCACGAGACAGGGGGCCATACGAGCAGTACTTC
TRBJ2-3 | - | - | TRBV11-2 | CASSLQAGGSTDTQYF | TGTGCCAGCAGCTTACAGGCAGGAGGGAGCACAGATACGCAGTATTTT
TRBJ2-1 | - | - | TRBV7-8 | CASSLALQGTYNEQFF | TGTGCCAGCAGCTTAGCGCTCCAGGGAACCTACAATGAGCAGTTCTTC
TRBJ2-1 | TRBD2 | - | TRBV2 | CASTRTGGRNEQFF | TGTGCCAGCACACGGACGGGGGGTAGGAATGAGCAGTTCTTC
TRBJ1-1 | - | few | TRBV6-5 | CASSYEGWNTEAFF | TGTGCCAGCAGTTACGAGGGATGGAACACTGAAGCTTTCTTT
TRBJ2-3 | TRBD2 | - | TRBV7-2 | CASSLALSSGGASDTQYF | TGTGCCAGCAGCTTAGCGCTAAGTTCCGGGGGGGCTTCGGATACGCAGTATTTT
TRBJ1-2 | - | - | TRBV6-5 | CASTPLQGTNGYTF | TGTGCCAGCACCCCACTACAGGGTACCAATGGCTACACCTTC
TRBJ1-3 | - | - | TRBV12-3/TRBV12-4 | CASKQNSGNTIYF | TGTGCCAGTAAACAGAACTCTGGAAACACCATATATTTT
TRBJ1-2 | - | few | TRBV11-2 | CASSLDVADYGYTF | TGTGCCAGCAGCTTAGACGTTGCAGACTATGGCTACACCTTC
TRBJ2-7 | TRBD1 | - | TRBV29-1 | CSVEDRSSYEQYF | TGCAGCGTCGAGGACAGGAGCTCCTACGAGCAGTACTTC
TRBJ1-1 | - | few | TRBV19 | CASSPGGGNTEAFF | TGTGCCAGTAGTCCGGGCGGAGGGAACACTGAAGCTTTCTTT
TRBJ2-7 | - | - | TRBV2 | CASTGRGSSNEQYF | TGTGCCAGCACGGGGAGGGGGAGCTCTAACGAGCAGTACTTC
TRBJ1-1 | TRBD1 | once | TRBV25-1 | CASSGTGARNDEAFF | TGTGCCAGCAGTGGGACAGGGGCGAGGAACGATGAAGCTTTCTTT
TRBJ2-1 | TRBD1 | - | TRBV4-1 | CASSQPRDRAWEYEQFF | TGCGCCAGCAGCCAGCCCAGGGACAGGGCTTGGGAGTATGAGCAGTTCTTC
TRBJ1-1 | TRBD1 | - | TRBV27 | CASSRRDRVNTEAFF | TGTGCCAGCAGTCGCCGGGACAGGGTGAACACTGAAGCTTTCTTT
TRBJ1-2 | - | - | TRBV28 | CASTQSGKNYGYTF | TGTGCCAGCACCCAATCCGGGAAAAACTATGGCTACACCTTC
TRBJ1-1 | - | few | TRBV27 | CASSEPGNTEAFF | TGTGCCAGCAGTGAGCCGGGGAACACTGAAGCTTTCTTT
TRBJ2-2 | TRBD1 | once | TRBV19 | CASTPRQGWTGELFF | TGTGCCAGTACCCCCCGACAGGGGTGGACCGGGGAGCTGTTTTTT
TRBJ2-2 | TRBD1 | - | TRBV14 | CASSKGQGITGELFF | TGTGCCAGCAGCAAAGGACAGGGTATTACCGGGGAGCTGTTTTTT
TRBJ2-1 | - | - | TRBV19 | CASSNAVSSYNEQFF | TGTGCCAGTAGTAATGCGGTAAGCTCCTACAATGAGCAGTTCTTC
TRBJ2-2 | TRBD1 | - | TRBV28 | CASSLPGTGGNTGELFF | TGTGCCAGCAGTTTACCTGGTACAGGGGGGAACACCGGGGAGCTGTTTTTT
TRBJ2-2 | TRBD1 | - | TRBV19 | CASSMMDRVTGELFF | TGTGCCAGTAGTATGATGGACAGGGTCACCGGGGAGCTGTTTTTT
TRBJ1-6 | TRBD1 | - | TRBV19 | CASSKRTGAYNSPLHF | TGTGCCAGTAGTAAACGGACAGGAGCCTATAATTCACCCCTCCACTTT
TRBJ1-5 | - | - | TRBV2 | CASSKSRGAGQPQHF | TGTGCCAGCAGTAAATCCCGGGGGGCGGGTCAGCCCCAGCATTTT
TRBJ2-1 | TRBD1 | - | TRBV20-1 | CRGDRGNEQFF | TGCAGGGGGGACAGGGGAAATGAGCAGTTCTTC
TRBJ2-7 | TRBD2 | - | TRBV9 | CASSVSRTSGSYEQYF | TGTGCCAGCAGCGTATCAAGGACTAGCGGGAGCTACGAGCAGTACTTC
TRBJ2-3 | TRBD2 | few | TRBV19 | CASSRGLAGDTQYF | TGTGCCAGTAGTCGGGGACTAGCAGGGGATACGCAGTATTTT
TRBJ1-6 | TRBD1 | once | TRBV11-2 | CASSEYRTGAYNSPLHF | TGTGCCAGCAGCGAATACCGGACAGGGGCGTATAATTCACCCCTCCACTTT
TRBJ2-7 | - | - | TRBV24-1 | CATSGGGGDGDEQYF | TGTGCCACCAGTGGGGGGGGCGGGGATGGCGACGAGCAGTACTTC
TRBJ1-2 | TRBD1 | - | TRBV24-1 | CATSELDRDYGYTF | TGTGCCACCAGTGAACTGGACAGGGACTATGGCTACACCTTC
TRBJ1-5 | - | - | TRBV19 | CASREQSLSSNQPQHF | TGTGCCAGTAGAGAACAGAGTCTAAGTAGCAATCAGCCCCAGCATTTT
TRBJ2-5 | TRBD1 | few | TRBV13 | CASSLYVTGEETQYF | TGTGCCAGCAGCTTATACGTCACAGGGGAAGAGACCCAGTACTTC
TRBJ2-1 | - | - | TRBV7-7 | CASSLLEGASWNEQFF | TGTGCTAGCAGCTTACTGGAGGGGGCGTCCTGGAATGAGCAGTTCTTC
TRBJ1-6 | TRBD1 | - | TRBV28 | CASNMDRAQYNSPLHF | TGTGCCAGCAATATGGACAGGGCCCAATATAATTCACCCCTCCACTTT
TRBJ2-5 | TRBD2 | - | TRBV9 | CASSSGRAQETQYF | TGTGCCAGCAGTAGCGGGAGGGCCCAAGAGACCCAGTACTTC
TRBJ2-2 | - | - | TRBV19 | CASSMAGTGGTSVRTGELFF | TGTGCCAGTAGTATGGCCGGGACAGGGGGGACTAGCGTTCGCACCGGGGAGCTGTTTTTT
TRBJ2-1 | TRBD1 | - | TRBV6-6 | CASSYSGTGYNEQFF | TGTGCCAGCAGTTATTCCGGGACAGGCTACAATGAGCAGTTCTTC
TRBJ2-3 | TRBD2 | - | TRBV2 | CASSRSRTSADTQYF | TGTGCCAGCAGTAGATCGAGGACTAGCGCTGATACGCAGTATTTT
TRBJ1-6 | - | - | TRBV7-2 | CASSSGTSKSPLHF | TGTGCCAGCAGCTCAGGGACATCAAAGTCACCCCTCCACTTT
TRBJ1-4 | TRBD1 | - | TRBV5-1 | CASSPAALGQATNEKLFF | TGCGCCAGCAGCCCAGCAGCACTCGGACAGGCAACTAATGAAAAACTGTTTTTT
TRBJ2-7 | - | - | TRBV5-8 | CASRDTDRVYEQYF | TGTGCCAGCAGAGATACGGACAGAGTCTACGAGCAGTACTTC
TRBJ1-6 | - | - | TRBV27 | CASSPNRDYNSPLHF | TGTGCCAGCAGTCCCAACAGGGACTATAATTCACCCCTCCACTTT
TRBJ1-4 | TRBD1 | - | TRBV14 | CASSQDNRGLEKLFF | TGTGCCAGCAGCCAAGATAACAGGGGGCTGGAAAAACTGTTTTTT
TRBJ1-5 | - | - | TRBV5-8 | CASSSGGARNMPQHF | TGTGCCAGCAGCTCAGGTGGGGCCCGCAATATGCCCCAGCATTTT